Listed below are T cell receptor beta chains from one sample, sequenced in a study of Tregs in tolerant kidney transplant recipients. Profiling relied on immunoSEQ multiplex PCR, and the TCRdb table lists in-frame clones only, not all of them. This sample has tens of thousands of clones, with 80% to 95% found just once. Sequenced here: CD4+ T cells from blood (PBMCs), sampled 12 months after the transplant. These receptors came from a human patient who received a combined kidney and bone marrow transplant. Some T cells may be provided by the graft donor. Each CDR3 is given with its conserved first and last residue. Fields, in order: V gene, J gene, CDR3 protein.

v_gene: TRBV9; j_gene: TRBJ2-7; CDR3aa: CASSVTGQGHEQYF
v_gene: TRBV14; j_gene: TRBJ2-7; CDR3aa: CASSQDWARTYEQYF
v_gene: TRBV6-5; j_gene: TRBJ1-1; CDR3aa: CASSSLGLEAFF
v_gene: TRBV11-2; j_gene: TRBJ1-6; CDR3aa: CASSFRVSSYNSPLHF
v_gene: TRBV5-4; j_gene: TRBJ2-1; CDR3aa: CASSTGGSYNEQFF
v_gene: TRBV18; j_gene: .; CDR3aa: CASSPASLPGLAGDEQYF
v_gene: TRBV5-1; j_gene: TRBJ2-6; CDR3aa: CASSLVEDSGANVLTF
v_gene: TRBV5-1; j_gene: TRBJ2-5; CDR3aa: CASSYARTGVQETQYF
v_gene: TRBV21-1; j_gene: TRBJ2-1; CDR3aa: CASSKGASGRGSSYNEQFF
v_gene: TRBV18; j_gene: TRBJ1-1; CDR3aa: CASSPRLRTGNTEAFF
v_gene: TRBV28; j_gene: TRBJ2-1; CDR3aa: CASSPRLLAGGNNEQFF
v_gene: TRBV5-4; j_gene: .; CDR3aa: CASSLHLGVSIYEQYF
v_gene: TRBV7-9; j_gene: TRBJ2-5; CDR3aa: CASSPRVGGETQYF
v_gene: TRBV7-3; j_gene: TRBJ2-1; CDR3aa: CASSLEASYEQFF
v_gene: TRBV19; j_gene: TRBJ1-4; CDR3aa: CASSIRQGAPEKLFF
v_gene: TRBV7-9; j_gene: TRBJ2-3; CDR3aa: CASSRLAGGRPSDTQYF
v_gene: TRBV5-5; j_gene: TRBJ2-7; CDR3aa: CASSLRRENYEQYF
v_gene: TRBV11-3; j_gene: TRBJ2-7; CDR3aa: CASSPQSGRFYEQYF
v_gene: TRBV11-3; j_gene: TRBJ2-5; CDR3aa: CASSLFAGAQETQYF
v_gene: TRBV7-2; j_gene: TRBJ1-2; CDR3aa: CASSPRDRLNYGYTF
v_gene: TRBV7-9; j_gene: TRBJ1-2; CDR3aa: CASSPSGYGYTF
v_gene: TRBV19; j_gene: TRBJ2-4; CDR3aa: CASSIRQIGGAKNIQYF
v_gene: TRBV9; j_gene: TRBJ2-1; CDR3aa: CASSVGGAGSYNEQFF
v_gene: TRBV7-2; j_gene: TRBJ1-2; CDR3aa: CASSFTVTGDNYGYTF
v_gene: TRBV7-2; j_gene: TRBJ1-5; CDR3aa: CASSLSGANQPQHF
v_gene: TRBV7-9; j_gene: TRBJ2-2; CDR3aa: CASSPAALAGTGELFF
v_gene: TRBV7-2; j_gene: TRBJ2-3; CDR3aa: CASSPDGRVVNTQYF
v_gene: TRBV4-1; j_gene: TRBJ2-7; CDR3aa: CASSRGQGDSYEQYF
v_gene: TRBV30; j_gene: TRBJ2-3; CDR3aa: CAWSGFRGGADTQYF
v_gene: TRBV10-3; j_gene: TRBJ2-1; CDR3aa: CAISLPLAGGPNEQFF
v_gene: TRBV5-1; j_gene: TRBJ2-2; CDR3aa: CASSSRRDTGELFF
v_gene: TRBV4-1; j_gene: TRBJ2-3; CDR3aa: CASSQVRSDEGTDTQYF
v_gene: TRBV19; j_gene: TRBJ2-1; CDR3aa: CASSIVGTSGGSSWYNEQFF
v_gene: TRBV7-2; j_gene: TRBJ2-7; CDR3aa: CASSYGTSGVEQYF
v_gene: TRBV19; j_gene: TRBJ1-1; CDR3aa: CASYRALGTEAFF
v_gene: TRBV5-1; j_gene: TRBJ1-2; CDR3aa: CASTRQGTRYGYTF
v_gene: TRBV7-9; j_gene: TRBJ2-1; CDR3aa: CASRKTGDSYNEQFF
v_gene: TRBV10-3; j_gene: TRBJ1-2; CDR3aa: CAISERQGTGGYTF
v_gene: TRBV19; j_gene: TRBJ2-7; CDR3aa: CASSSQQGAAYEQYF
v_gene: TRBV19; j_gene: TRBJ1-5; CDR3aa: CASSILVNSNQPQHF
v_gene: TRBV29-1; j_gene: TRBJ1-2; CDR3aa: CSVPGGGYGYTF
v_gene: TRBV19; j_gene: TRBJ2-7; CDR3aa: CASSIGIGGLYEQYF
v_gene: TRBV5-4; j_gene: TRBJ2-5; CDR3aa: CASSSVGGQETQYF
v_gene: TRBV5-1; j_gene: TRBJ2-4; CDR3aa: CASSLVQGPRNIQYF
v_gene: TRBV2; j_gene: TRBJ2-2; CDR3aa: CASRGRSTGELFF
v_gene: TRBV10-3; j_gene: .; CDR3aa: CAISESGQAYEQYF